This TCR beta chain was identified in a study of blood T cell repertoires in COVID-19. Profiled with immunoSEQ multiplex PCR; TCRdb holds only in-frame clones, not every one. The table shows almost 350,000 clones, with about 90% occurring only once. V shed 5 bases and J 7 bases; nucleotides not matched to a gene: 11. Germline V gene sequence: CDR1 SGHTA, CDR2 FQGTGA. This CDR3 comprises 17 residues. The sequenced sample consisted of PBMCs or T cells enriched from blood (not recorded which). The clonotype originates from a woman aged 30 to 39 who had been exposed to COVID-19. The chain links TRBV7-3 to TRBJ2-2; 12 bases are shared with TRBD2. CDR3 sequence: CASSPRLAGDLNGELFF. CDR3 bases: TGTGCCAGCAGCCCCCGACTAGCGGGAGATCTGAACGGGGAGCTGTTTTTT.